The clone carrying this T cell receptor (beta chain) has a count of ten or more. Its antigen is undetermined. Single cDNA molecules in the library carried unique molecular identifiers attached during preparation. TCRdb independently ran MiXCR on the RACE reads; one entry per CDR3 protein. The sample has some 330,000 distinct CDR3 sequences, around 5.5% seen once. Time point noted: pre-sensitization, week 0. Treatment in this sample: therapeutic diphenylcyclopropenone sensitization with weekly scalp DPC. This entry comes from a study of human T cells and chemical hapten exposure. Study context: All patients underwent weekly scalp dosing with diphenylcyclopropenone for the full roughly 25-week study.

General study findings and limits: The study found that DPC sensitization did not change TCRs above 1 in 1000 frequency.

Sample: whole blood, taken in connection with sensitization to the hapten diphenylcyclopropenone (DPC). The receptor was isolated from a woman aged 18-35 years with alopecia areata. Some clones in this sample may be carry-over from other donors' samples.

The CDR3 DNA sequence: TGTGCCAGTGCCTCCAGCGGGGTTTACGAGCAGTACTTC. Protein: CASASSGVYEQYF. The chain uses TRBV6-2 or TRBV6-3 and TRBJ2-7, with 7 bases that match TRBD2. Germline V CDR1 and CDR2: MNHEY, SVGEGT. The CDR3 sequence is 13 residues long. Unmatched junction bases numbered 9, after V lost 9 bases and J lost 4 bases.